Sequencing of this T cell receptor (beta chain) was carried out in a study of T cell responses to AZD1222 COVID-19 vaccine. Study-wide results and caveats: Reports indicate that nearly half of spike-specific TCRs are directed at unmutated variant regions. Regions 160-218 and 743-854 held dominance among vaccine-associated CD4 TCRs, which spanned spike. AZD1222 recipients seropositive at baseline numbered only six.

Regarding this clone: Its antigen is currently unknown.

Assay: immunoSEQ multiplex PCR; the TCRdb copy retains only in-frame clones and omits some. The sample has some 110,000 clones, roughly nine tenths seen once; the top ten hold around 3.3%. This CDR3 comprises 16 residues. Germline V gene lookup returns CDR1 SGHVS and CDR2 FQNEAQ. Trimming removed 3 bases from V and 5 bases from J, with 17 bases in between. The sequencing here drew on peripheral blood, taken on day 0 of AZD1222 vaccination. This chain uses TRBV7-8 with TRBJ1-5; D is uncertain. The receptor was derived from an adult in good health. CDR3: CASSFSRASPHQPQHF. In nucleotides, the CDR3 is TGTGCCAGCAGCTTCTCCCGGGCCTCCCCCCATCAGCCCCAGCATTTT.